This TCR beta chain comes out of a study of post-analysis software for immune sequencing data. Overall study findings and caveats: Compared with controls, patients had more of about 5 TRBV segments, including TRBV5-6, TRBV5-1 and TRBV20-1.

Germline loops: CDR1 LGHDT, CDR2 YNNKEL (reference sequence). CDR3 length: 14 amino acids. The V and J ends lost 1 base and 0 bases respectively, with 7 bases between them. Concerning this clonotype itself: What it recognizes is unknown.

Included in the TCR beta cDNA libraries were unique molecular identifiers. MiXCR, run by TCRdb on the PCR reads, gives a single entry per CDR3 protein. The sample consists of over 300,000 distinct CDR3 sequences, 30% to 45% of them appearing once. Sequencing used blood. This receptor was taken from a girl between 5 and 17 years old with multiple sclerosis. The chain is built from TRBV3-1 and TRBJ2-7; D not certain. Written as DNA, the CDR3 is TGTGCCAGCAGCCAAGCGGCTGCCTCCTACGAGCAGTACTTC. The encoded protein is CASSQAAASYEQYF.